The clone carrying this TCR beta chain has only a few counts. Its matching antigen is unknown. This specimen belongs to a study of cytomegalovirus exposure and HLA in healthy donors. Both 60 Vbeta primers and 13 Jbeta primers went into the PCR. Some clones are missing from TCRdb's copy, which holds only in-frame ones; the method was immunoSEQ multiplex PCR. The sample carries some 120,000 clones, roughly 80% recorded once. The length of the CDR3 is 14 residues. J was trimmed by 8 bases and V by 6 bases; bases with no gene match: 8. Germline loops: CDR1 MDHEN, CDR2 SYDVKM. Study results and limitations: Some V segments could not be told apart, so they were left out, TRBV6-2 and TRBV6-3 among them.

The chain employs TRBV28 and TRBJ1-2; the match to TRBD1 covers 11 bases. Sequenced: PBMCs. This receptor was identified in a female donor in good health and CMV-seronegative. CDR3 sequence reads: CASRTGQGVWGYTF. The CDR3 DNA follows: TGTGCCAGCAGAACGGGACAGGGGGTCTGGGGCTACACCTTC.